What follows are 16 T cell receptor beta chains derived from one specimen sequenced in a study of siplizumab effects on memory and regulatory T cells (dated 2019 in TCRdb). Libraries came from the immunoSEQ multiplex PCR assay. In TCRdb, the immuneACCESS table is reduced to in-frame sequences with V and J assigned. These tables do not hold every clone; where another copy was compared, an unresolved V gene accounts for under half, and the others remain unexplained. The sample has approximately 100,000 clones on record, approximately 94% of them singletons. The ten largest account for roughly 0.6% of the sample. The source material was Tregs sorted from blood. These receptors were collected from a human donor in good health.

The CDR3 bases are TGTGCCACCGAACAGGGAAGCGAGCAGTACTTC. It is translated as CATEQGSEQYF. The rearrangement uses TRBV10-3 and TRBJ2-7; D possibly corresponds to TRBD1 (6 bases). The CDR3 totals 11 residues. Germline V CDR1 and CDR2: ENHRY, SYGVKD. V was pared by 10 bases and J by 6 bases, with 13 bases between.

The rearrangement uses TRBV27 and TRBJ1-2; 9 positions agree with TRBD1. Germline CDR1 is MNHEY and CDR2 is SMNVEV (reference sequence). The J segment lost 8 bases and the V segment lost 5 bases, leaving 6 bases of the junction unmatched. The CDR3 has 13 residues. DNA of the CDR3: TGTGCCAGCAGTCTACAGGGGGCGGAGGGCTACACCTTC. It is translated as CASSLQGAEGYTF.

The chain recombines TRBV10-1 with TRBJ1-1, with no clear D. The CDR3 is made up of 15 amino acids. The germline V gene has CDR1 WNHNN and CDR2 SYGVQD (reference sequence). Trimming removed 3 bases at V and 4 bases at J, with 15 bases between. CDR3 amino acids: CASSESLTGGTEAFF. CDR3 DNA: TGCGCCAGCAGTGAATCGCTCACCGGAGGCACTGAAGCTTTCTTT.

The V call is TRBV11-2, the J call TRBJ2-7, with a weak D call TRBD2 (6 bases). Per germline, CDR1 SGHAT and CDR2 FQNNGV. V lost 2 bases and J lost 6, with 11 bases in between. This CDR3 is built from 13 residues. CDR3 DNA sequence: TGTGCCAGCAGCTTAAGCCCCGGGAGCGAGCAGTACTTC. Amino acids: CASSLSPGSEQYF.

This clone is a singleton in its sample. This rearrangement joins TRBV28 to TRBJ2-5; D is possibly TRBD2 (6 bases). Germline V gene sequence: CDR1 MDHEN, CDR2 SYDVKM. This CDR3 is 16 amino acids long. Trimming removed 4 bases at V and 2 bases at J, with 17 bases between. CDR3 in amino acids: CASSSRIRRVQETQYF. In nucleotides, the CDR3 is TGTGCCAGCAGTTCCCGCATTCGGAGGGTACAAGAGACCCAGTACTTC.

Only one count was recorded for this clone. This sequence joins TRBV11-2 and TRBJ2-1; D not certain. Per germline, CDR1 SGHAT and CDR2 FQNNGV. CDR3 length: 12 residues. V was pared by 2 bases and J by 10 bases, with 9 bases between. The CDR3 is CASSLRPQEQFF. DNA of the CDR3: TGTGCCAGCAGCTTACGTCCTCAAGAGCAGTTCTTC. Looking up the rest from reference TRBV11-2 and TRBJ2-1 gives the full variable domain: EAGVAQSPRYKIIEKRQSVAFWCNPISGHATLYWYQQILGQGPKLLIQFQNNGVVDDSQLPKDRFSAERLKGVDSTLKIQPAKLEDSAVYLCASSLRPQEQFFGPGTRLTVL.

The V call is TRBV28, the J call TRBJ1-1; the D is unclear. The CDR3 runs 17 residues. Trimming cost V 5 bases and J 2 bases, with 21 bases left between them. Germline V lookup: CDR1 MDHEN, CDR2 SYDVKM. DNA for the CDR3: TGTGCCAGCAGTCTGGGGTCATATTTGACATTCAACACTGAAGCTTTCTTT. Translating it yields CASSLGSYLTFNTEAFF.

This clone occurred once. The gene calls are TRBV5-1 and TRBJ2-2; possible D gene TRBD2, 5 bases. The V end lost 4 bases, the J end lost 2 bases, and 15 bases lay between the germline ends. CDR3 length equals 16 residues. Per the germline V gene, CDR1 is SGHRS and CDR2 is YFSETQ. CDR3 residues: CASSVRTLSNTGELFF. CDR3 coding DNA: TGCGCCAGCAGCGTAAGGACTCTAAGTAACACCGGGGAGCTGTTTTTT. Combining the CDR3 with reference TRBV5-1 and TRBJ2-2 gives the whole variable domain KAGVTQTPRYLIKTRGQQVTLSCSPISGHRSVSWYQQTPGQGLQFLFEYFSETQRNKGNFPGRFSGRQFSNSRSEMNVSTLELGDSALYLCASSVRTLSNTGELFFGEGSRLTVL.

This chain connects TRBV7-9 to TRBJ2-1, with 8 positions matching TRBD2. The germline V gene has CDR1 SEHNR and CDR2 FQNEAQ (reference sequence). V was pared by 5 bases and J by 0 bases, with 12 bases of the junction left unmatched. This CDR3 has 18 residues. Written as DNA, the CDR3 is TGTGCCAGCAGCCGACTAATTACTAGCGGCGGCTCCTACAATGAGCAGTTCTTC. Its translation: CASSRLITSGGSYNEQFF.

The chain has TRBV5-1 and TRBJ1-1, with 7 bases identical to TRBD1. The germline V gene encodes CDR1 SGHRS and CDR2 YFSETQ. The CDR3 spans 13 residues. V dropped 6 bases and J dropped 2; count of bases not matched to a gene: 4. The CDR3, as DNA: TGCGCCAGCACAGGGGGATACAACACTGAAGCTTTCTTT. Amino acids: CASTGGYNTEAFF.

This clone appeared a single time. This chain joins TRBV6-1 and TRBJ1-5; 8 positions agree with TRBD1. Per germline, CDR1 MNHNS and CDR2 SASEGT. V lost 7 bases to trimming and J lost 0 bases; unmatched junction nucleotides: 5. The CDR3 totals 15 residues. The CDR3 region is CASNRQGTSNQPQHF. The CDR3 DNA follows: TGTGCCAGCAATCGACAGGGGACTAGCAATCAGCCCCAGCATTTT.

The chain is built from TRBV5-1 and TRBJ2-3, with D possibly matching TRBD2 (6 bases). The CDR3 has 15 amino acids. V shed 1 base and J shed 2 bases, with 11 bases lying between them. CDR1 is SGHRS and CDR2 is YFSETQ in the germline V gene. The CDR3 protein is CASSLLAGYTDTQYF. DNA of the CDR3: TGCGCCAGCAGCTTGTTGGCGGGGTACACAGATACGCAGTATTTT.

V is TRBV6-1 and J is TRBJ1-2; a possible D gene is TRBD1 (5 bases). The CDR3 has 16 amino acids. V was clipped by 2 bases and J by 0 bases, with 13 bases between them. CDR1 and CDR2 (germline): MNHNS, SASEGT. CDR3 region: CASSEFFRTTNYGYTF. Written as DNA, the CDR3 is TGTGCCAGCAGTGAATTTTTCCGGACAACTAACTATGGCTACACCTTC.

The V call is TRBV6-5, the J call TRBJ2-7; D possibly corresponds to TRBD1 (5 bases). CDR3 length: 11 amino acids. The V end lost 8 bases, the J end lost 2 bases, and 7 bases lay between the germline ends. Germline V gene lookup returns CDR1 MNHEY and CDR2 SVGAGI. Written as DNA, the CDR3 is TGTGCCAGCCAAGGGGCCTACGAGCAGTACTTC. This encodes CASQGAYEQYF.

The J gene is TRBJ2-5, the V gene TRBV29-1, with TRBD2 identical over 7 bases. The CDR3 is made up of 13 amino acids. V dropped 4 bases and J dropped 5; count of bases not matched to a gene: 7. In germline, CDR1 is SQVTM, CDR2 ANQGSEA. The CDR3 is CSVVGRERETQYF. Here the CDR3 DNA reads TGCAGCGTTGTAGGGCGGGAGCGGGAGACCCAGTACTTC.

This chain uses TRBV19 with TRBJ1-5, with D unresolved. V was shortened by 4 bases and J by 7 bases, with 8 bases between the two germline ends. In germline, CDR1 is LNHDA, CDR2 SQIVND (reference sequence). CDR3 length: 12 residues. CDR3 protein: CASSSPLQPQHF. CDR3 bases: TGTGCCAGTAGTAGCCCCCTCCAGCCCCAGCATTTT.